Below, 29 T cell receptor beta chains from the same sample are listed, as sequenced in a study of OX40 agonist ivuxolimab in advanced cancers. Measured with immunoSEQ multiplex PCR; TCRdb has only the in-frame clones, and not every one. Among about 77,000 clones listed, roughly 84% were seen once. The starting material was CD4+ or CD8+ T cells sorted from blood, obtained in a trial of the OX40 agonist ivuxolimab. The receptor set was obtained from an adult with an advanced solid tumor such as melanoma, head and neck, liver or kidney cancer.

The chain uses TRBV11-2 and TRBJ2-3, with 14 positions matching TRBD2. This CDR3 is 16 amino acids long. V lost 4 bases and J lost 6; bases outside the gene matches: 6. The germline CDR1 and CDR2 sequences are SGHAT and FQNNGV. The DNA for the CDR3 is TGTGCCAGCAGCTCGAGGACTAGCGGGGGGTGGGATACGCAGTATTTT. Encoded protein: CASSSRTSGGWDTQYF.

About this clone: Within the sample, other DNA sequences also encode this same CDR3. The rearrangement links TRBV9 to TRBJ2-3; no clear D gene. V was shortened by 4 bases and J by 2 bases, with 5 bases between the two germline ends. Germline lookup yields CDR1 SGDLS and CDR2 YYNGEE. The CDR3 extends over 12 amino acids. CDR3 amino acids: CASSQDTDTQYF. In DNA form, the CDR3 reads TGTGCCAGCAGCCAGGACACAGATACGCAGTATTTT.

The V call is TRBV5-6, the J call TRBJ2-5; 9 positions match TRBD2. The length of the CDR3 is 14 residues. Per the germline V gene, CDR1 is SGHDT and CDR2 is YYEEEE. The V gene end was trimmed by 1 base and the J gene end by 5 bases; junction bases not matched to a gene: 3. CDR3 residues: CASSLPSGVETQYF. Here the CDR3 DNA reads TGTGCCAGCAGCTTGCCTAGCGGGGTCGAGACCCAGTACTTC.

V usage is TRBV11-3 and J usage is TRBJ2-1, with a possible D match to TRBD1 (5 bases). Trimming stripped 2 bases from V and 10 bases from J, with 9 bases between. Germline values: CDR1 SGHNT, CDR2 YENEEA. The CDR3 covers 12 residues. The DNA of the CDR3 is TGTGCCAGCAGCTTACAGGGCTACGAGCAGTTCTTC. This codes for CASSLQGYEQFF.

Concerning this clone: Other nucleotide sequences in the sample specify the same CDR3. Here the CDR3 reads CASILQGNTEAFF. The CDR3 DNA is TGTGCCAGCATTCTCCAGGGGAACACTGAAGCTTTCTTT. J is TRBJ1-1 and V is TRBV6-1; weak D call: TRBD1 (5 bases). V was pared by 7 bases and J by 1 base, with 10 bases between. This CDR3 comprises 13 residues. CDR1 is MNHNS and CDR2 is SASEGT in the germline V gene.

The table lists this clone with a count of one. The CDR3 region is CASSQVGSGTGELFF. The DNA for the CDR3 is TGCGCCAGCAGCCAAGTCGGCAGTGGCACCGGGGAGCTGTTTTTT. The chain has TRBV4-3 and TRBJ2-2; D not resolved. Looked up from germline, CDR1 is LGHNA and CDR2 is YSLEER. V dropped 1 base and J dropped 4 bases, with 10 bases sitting between them. The CDR3 is made up of 15 amino acids.

This CDR3 reads CAISETGPVNTEAFF. For the CDR3, the DNA is TGTGCCATCAGTGAAACAGGGCCGGTGAACACTGAAGCTTTCTTT. J is TRBJ1-1 and V is TRBV10-3; perhaps TRBD1 as D (6 bases). V gave up 3 bases and J gave up 0 bases, with 11 bases separating them. CDR1 ENHRY and CDR2 SYGVKD come from the germline V gene. This CDR3 spans 15 amino acids.

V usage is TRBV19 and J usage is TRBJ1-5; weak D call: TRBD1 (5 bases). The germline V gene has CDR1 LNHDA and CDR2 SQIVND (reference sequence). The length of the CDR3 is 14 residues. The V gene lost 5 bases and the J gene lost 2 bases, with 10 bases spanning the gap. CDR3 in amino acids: CASSPTTGNQPQHF. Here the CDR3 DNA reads TGTGCCAGTAGTCCCACGACAGGCAATCAGCCCCAGCATTTT. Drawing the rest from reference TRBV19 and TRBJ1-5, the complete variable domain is DGGITQSPKYLFRKEGQNVTLSCEQNLNHDAMYWYRQDPGQGLRLIYYSQIVNDFQKGDIAEGYSVSREKKESFPLTVTSAQKNPTAFYLCASSPTTGNQPQHFGDGTRLSIL.

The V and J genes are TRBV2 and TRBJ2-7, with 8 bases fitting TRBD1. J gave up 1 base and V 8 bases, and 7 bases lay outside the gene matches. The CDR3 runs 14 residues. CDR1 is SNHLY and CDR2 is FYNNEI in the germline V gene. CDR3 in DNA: TGTGCCAGCGTTGCAGGGGGCTCTTCCTACGAGCAGTACTTC. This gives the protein CASVAGGSSYEQYF.

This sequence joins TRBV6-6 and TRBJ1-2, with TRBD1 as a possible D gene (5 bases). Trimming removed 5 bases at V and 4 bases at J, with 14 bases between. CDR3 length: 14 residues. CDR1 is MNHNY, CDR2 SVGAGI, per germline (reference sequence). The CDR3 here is CASSSPDSRYGYTF. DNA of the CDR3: TGTGCCAGCAGTAGCCCTGACAGCCGCTATGGCTACACCTTC.

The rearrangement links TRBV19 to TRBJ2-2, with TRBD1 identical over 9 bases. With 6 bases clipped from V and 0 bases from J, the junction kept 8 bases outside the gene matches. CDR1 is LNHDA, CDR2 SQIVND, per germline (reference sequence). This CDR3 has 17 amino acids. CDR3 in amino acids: CASRWDRAVTNTGELFF. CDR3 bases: TGTGCCAGTAGGTGGGACAGGGCCGTAACGAACACCGGGGAGCTGTTTTTT.

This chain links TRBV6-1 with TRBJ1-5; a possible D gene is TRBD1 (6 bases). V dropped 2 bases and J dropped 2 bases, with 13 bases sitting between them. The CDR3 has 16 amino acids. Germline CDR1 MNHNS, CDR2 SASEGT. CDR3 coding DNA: TGTGCCAGCAGTGAAAGGTCGGGGGCCGGCAATCAGCCCCAGCATTTT. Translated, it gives CASSERSGAGNQPQHF.

CDR3 protein: CASSQDQGSSQGTGELFF. DNA of the CDR3: TGTGCCAGCAGCCAAGATCAGGGGTCATCACAGGGAACCGGGGAGCTGTTTTTT. The rearrangement uses TRBV4-2 and TRBJ2-2, with D perhaps TRBD1 (6 bases). There are 18 residues in the CDR3. Trimming took 0 bases from V and 5 from J, leaving 19 bases between them. Germline-derived CDR1 and CDR2 are LGHNA and YNFKEQ.

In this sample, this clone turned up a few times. The CDR3 reads CAWSGGDNQPQHF. The CDR3, as DNA: TGTGCCTGGAGTGGAGGAGACAATCAGCCCCAGCATTTT. This chain joins TRBV30 and TRBJ1-5; no reliable D call. The CDR3 length is 13 residues. CDR1 and CDR2 from the germline V gene are GTSNPN and SVGIG (reference sequence). Trimming left V 1 base short and J 3 bases short, with 7 bases between.

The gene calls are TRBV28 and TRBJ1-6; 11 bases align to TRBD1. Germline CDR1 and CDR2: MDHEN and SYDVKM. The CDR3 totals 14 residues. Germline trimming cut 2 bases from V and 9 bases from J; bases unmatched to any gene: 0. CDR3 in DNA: TGTGCCAGCAGTTTAGGGACAGGGGGTTCACCCCTCCACTTT. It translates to CASSLGTGGSPLHF.

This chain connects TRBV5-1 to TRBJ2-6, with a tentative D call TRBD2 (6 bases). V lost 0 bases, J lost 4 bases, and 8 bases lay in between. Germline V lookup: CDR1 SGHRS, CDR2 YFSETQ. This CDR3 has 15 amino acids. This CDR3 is CASSLEGGGANVLTF. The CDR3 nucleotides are TGCGCCAGCAGCTTGGAGGGAGGCGGGGCCAACGTCCTGACTTTC.

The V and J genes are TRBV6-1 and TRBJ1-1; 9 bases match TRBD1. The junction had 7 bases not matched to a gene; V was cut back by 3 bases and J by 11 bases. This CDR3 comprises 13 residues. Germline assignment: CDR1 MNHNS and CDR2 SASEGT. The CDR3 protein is CASSDGDRAGAFF. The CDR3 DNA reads TGTGCCAGCAGTGACGGGGACAGGGCGGGTGCTTTCTTT.

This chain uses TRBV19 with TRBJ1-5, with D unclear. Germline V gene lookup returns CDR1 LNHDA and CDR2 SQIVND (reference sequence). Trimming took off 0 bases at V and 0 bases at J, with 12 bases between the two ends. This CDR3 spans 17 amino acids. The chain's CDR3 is CASSIESRPYSNQPQHF. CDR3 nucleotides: TGTGCCAGTAGTATAGAGAGCAGGCCGTATAGCAATCAGCCCCAGCATTTT.

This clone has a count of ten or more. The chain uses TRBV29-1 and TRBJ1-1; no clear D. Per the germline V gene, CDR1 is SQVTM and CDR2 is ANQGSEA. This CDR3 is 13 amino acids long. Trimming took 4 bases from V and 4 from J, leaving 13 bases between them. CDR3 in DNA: TGCAGCGTTGGCGACGGGGTGGGCACTGAAGCTTTCTTT. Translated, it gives CSVGDGVGTEAFF.

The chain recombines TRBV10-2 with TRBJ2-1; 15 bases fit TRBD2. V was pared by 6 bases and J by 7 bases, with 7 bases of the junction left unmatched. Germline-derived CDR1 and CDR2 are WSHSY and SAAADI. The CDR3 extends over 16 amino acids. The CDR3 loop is CASRGPGTSGRNEQFF. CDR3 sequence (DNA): TGCGCCAGCAGGGGCCCAGGGACTAGCGGGAGGAATGAGCAGTTCTTC.

The CDR3: CASGLGSGRPYNEQFF. Written as DNA, the CDR3 is TGTGCTAGTGGTTTGGGTAGCGGGAGACCCTACAATGAGCAGTTCTTC. The chain carries TRBV12-5 and TRBJ2-1; 9 bases are shared with TRBD2. The germline V gene encodes CDR1 LGHNT and CDR2 FRNRAP. The ends lost 1 base at V and 2 bases at J; junction bases unmatched: 3. This CDR3 is built from 16 residues.

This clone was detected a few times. CDR3 protein: CASSYRGQPQHF. The CDR3 bases are TGTGCCAGCAGTTACAGGGGCCAGCCCCAGCATTTT. The chain links TRBV28 to TRBJ1-5; 7 positions agree with TRBD1. Germline CDR1 reads MDHEN; CDR2 reads SYDVKM. The CDR3 contains 12 residues. V lost 4 bases to trimming and J lost 7 bases; unmatched junction nucleotides: 1.

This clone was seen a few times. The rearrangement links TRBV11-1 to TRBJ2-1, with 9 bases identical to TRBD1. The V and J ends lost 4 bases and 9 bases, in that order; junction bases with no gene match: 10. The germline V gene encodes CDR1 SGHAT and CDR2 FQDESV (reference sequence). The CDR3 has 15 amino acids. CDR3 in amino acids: CASSSSNRGLGEQFF. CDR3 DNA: TGTGCCAGCAGCTCATCCAACAGGGGGCTCGGTGAGCAGTTCTTC.

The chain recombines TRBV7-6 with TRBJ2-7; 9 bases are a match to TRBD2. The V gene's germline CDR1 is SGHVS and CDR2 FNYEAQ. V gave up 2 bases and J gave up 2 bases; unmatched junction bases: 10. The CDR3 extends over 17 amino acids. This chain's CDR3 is CASSLSVSGSSPYEQYF. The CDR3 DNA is TGTGCCAGCAGCTTATCCGTTAGCGGGAGTTCCCCCTACGAGCAGTACTTC.

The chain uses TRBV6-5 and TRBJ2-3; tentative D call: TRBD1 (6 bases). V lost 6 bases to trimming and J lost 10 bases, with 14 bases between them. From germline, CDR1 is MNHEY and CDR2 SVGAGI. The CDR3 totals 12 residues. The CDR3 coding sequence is TGTGCCAGCAGGGGGGCCAGGGAGTCGCAGTATTTT. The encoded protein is CASRGARESQYF.

This CDR3 reads CASSSWGTDTQYF. The CDR3 bases are TGTGCCAGCAGCTCGTGGGGCACAGATACGCAGTATTTT. The V call is TRBV7-6, the J call TRBJ2-3; D gene uncertain. Germline V gives CDR1 SGHVS, CDR2 FNYEAQ. V lost 4 bases, J lost 1 base, and 6 bases lay in between. This CDR3 contains 13 residues.

CDR3 coding DNA: TGTGCCAGCAGTTTCCTAGGCGGAGAAGGGGTAGGGAATCAGCCCCAGCATTTT. Its protein is CASSFLGGEGVGNQPQHF. The chain is built from TRBV27 and TRBJ1-5; D perhaps matches TRBD1 (5 bases). The ends were cut back, 3 bases at V and 4 bases at J, with 22 bases in the middle. The CDR3 consists of 18 residues. The V gene's germline CDR1 is MNHEY and CDR2 SMNVEV (reference sequence).

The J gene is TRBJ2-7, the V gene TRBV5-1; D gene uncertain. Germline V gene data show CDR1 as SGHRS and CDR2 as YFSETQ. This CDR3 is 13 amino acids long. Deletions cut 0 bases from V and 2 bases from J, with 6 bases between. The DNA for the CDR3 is TGCGCCAGCAGCTTGGGCCGAACCTACGAGCAGTACTTC. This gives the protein CASSLGRTYEQYF.

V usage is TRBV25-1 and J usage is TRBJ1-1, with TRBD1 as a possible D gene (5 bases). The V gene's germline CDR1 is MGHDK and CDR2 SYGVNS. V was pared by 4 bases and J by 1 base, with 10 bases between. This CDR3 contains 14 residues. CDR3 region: CASSVSGQNTEAFF. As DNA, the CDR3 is TGTGCCAGCAGTGTCTCCGGACAGAACACTGAAGCTTTCTTT.